Each of the 21 T cell receptor beta chains below was sequenced from the same sample in a study of T cell changes during pregnancy in multiple sclerosis. Using immunoSEQ multiplex PCR, the repertoire was profiled, and TCRdb retains in-frame clones only, with some absent. The repertoire holds around 77,000 clones, with 85% to 95% as singletons. The sample was peripheral blood, taken in the third trimester of pregnancy. The receptors stem from a female donor with multiple sclerosis, enrolled in a pregnancy study.

This clone came up once. This chain uses TRBV7-9 with TRBJ1-3; D gene ambiguous. Trimming removed 4 bases at V and 5 bases at J, with 9 bases between. Germline V gives CDR1 SEHNR, CDR2 FQNEAQ (reference sequence). The length of the CDR3 is 13 residues. The CDR3 sequence is CASSSRIRNTIYF. CDR3 DNA sequence: TGTGCCAGCAGCTCCAGGATCCGAAACACCATATATTTT.

Comments on this clone: Other nucleotide sequences from this sample produce the same CDR3. J is TRBJ1-4 and V is TRBV15; TRBD1 aligns across 11 bases. J gave up 6 bases and V 5 bases, and 2 bases lay outside the gene matches. The CDR3 contains 14 residues. Per germline, CDR1 LNHNV and CDR2 YYDKDF (reference sequence). The CDR3 nucleotides read TGTGCCACCAGCTCGGGACAGGGGGATGAAAAACTGTTTTTT. This translates into CATSSGQGDEKLFF.

This clone was seen a single time. The gene calls are TRBV10-1 and TRBJ2-5; 7 positions match TRBD1. The CDR3 is 15 amino acids. J lost 4 bases, V lost 4 bases, and 9 bases had no gene match. Germline V gene sequence: CDR1 WNHNN, CDR2 SYGVQD (reference sequence). DNA of the CDR3: TGCGCCAGCAGTGTGGGGGTCACAGGGGTAGAGACCCAGTACTTC. Its protein product is CASSVGVTGVETQYF.

This chain uses TRBV7-2 with TRBJ2-1, with 12 bases that match TRBD2. J was trimmed by 6 bases and V by 7 bases; bases with no gene match: 7. Germline CDR1 is SGHTA and CDR2 is FQGNSA. The CDR3 sequence is 15 residues long. The CDR3 loop reads CASNPSSGRANEQFF. In DNA, the CDR3 is TGTGCCAGCAACCCGTCTAGCGGGAGGGCCAATGAGCAGTTCTTC.

The V and J genes are TRBV28 and TRBJ2-1; D unresolved. Germline V gene data show CDR1 as MDHEN and CDR2 as SYDVKM. CDR3 size: 14 residues. V was cut by 5 bases and J by 0 bases, with 8 bases left in between. Here the CDR3 DNA reads TGTGCCAGCAGTACCCCAGGCTCCTACAATGAGCAGTTCTTC. Translating gives CASSTPGSYNEQFF.

This sequence joins TRBV29-1 and TRBJ2-3, with D unresolved. The CDR3 length is 12 residues. Germline V lookup: CDR1 SQVTM, CDR2 ANQGSEA. V lost 7 bases, J lost 0 bases, and 8 bases lay in between. CDR3 sequence (DNA): TGCAGCGGAGAAACTAGCACAGATACGCAGTATTTT. Residues: CSGETSTDTQYF.

The genes are TRBV5-1 and TRBJ1-2, with a possible D match to TRBD1 (5 bases). Germline V CDR1 and CDR2: SGHRS, YFSETQ. The V gene lost 3 bases and the J gene lost 5 bases, with 17 bases spanning the gap. This CDR3 region has 15 residues. CDR3 DNA sequence: TGCGCCAGCAGCTGGGAAGGGGCCCCATTATATGGCTACACCTTC. Its protein is CASSWEGAPLYGYTF.

The rearrangement links TRBV7-2 to TRBJ1-5; 9 bases fit TRBD1. Trimming at V came to 3 bases and at J to 3 bases, leaving 6 bases not matched to a gene. Germline CDR1 SGHTA, CDR2 FQGNSA. This CDR3 spans 16 amino acids. The CDR3 sequence: CASSLAGTGNNQPQHF. The CDR3 DNA sequence: TGTGCCAGCAGCTTGGCCGGGACAGGGAACAATCAGCCCCAGCATTTT. The whole variable domain, filled in from reference TRBV7-2 and TRBJ1-5, reads GAGVSQSPSNKVTEKGKDVELRCDPISGHTALYWYRQSLGQGLEFLIYFQGNSAPDKSGLPSDRFSAERTGGSVSTLTIQRTQQEDSAVYLCASSLAGTGNNQPQHFGDGTRLSIL.

The chain combines TRBV10-1 with TRBJ2-7; TRBD1 is a possible D gene (5 bases). Germline V gene lookup returns CDR1 WNHNN and CDR2 SYGVQD (reference sequence). Trimming pared 3 bases from V and 3 bases from J, leaving 6 bases between. This CDR3 contains 12 residues. Here the CDR3 DNA reads TGCGCCAGCAGTGACACAGGCTACGAGCAGTACTTC. This gives the protein CASSDTGYEQYF.

V gene TRBV10-2 combines with J gene TRBJ2-5; 7 bases are a match to TRBD1. Unmatched junction bases numbered 14, after V lost 6 bases and J lost 1 base. CDR3 size: 17 residues. Germline loops: CDR1 WSHSY, CDR2 SAAADI. The CDR3 here is CASRTNRGGVVQETQYF. The CDR3 region has the DNA TGCGCCAGCAGAACTAACAGGGGTGGAGTCGTCCAAGAGACCCAGTACTTC.

The CDR3 DNA follows: TGTGCCAGCATGGAGGGACAGGGGGCCGATCAGCCCCAGCATTTT. Translating it yields CASMEGQGADQPQHF. The chain is built from TRBV10-3 and TRBJ1-5, with TRBD1 identical over 12 bases. Germline V CDR1 and CDR2: ENHRY, SYGVKD. After removal of 10 bases from V and 5 bases from J, the junction contained 9 bases not matched to a gene. The CDR3 length is 15 residues.

The V call is TRBV7-9, the J call TRBJ2-1; D remains ambiguous. The CDR3 runs to 14 residues. CDR1 SEHNR and CDR2 FQNEAQ come from the germline V gene (reference sequence). The ends were cut back, 0 bases at V and 6 bases at J, with 9 bases in the middle. The CDR3 reads CASSLATITNEQFF. CDR3 bases: TGTGCCAGCAGCTTAGCTACTATCACCAATGAGCAGTTCTTC.

The chain employs TRBV18 and TRBJ1-4; D is unresolved. Germline V lookup: CDR1 KGHSH, CDR2 LQKENI. The CDR3 consists of 15 residues. V shed 3 bases and J shed 3 bases, with 11 bases lying between them. The CDR3 loop is CASSPHRVPNEKLFF. CDR3 DNA sequence: TGTGCCAGCTCACCGCACCGGGTGCCTAATGAAAAACTGTTTTTT.

This clone appeared once. The V call is TRBV30, the J call TRBJ1-2; a possible D gene is TRBD1 (5 bases). The V gene lost 4 bases and the J gene lost 7 bases, with 19 bases spanning the gap. CDR3 length equals 14 residues. Germline values: CDR1 GTSNPN, CDR2 SVGIG (reference sequence). CDR3 residues: CAWTAGGTAAGYTF. In nucleotides, the CDR3 is TGTGCCTGGACTGCGGGAGGGACGGCTGCTGGCTACACCTTC.

The chain links TRBV19 to TRBJ2-1; 10 positions match TRBD1. V shed 4 bases, J shed 7 bases, and the junction held 7 bases outside the gene matches. CDR1 and CDR2 from the germline V gene are LNHDA and SQIVND (reference sequence). This CDR3 has 15 residues. The CDR3 coding sequence is TGTGCCAGTAGTAAGGACAGGGGGTATACGAATGAGCAGTTCTTC. This gives the protein CASSKDRGYTNEQFF.

This clone has more than one count but fewer than ten. The rearrangement links TRBV30 to TRBJ1-4; no reliable D call. Germline values: CDR1 GTSNPN, CDR2 SVGIG (reference sequence). The V and J ends lost 3 bases and 8 bases respectively, with 13 bases between them. The CDR3 runs to 13 residues. The CDR3 protein is CAWSPPAREKLFF. CDR3 sequence (DNA): TGTGCCTGGAGCCCCCCAGCCAGGGAAAAACTGTTTTTT.

This chain links TRBV5-4 with TRBJ2-1; 10 bases fit TRBD2. Germline V gene lookup returns CDR1 SGHNT and CDR2 YYREEE (reference sequence). The CDR3 covers 15 residues. The trim removed 7 bases at V and 3 bases at J, leaving 7 bases unmatched. The CDR3 loop reads CASQPSSGSYNEQFF. In nucleotides, the CDR3 is TGTGCCAGCCAACCCTCTAGCGGGAGCTACAATGAGCAGTTCTTC.

The chain has TRBV7-9 and TRBJ2-3; 10 bases map to TRBD2. CDR3 length equals 15 residues. Trimming removed 5 bases from V and 3 bases from J; junction bases left unmatched: 5. The germline CDR1 and CDR2 sequences are SEHNR and FQNEAQ (reference sequence). The CDR3 sequence is CASSPGTSETDTQYF. CDR3 sequence (DNA): TGTGCCAGCAGCCCCGGGACTAGCGAGACAGATACGCAGTATTTT.

The chain has TRBV18 and TRBJ1-1; unclear D gene. The CDR3 is made up of 14 amino acids. Looked up from germline, CDR1 is KGHSH and CDR2 is LQKENI. Trimming took off 0 bases at V and 8 bases at J, with 13 bases between the two ends. The CDR3, as DNA: TGTGCCAGCTCACCACCGTCATCTTCGGGGGAAGCTTTCTTT. This codes for CASSPPSSSGEAFF.

The rearrangement uses TRBV9 and TRBJ2-7; D perhaps matches TRBD2 (5 bases). Germline V gives CDR1 SGDLS, CDR2 YYNGEE. The CDR3 has 15 amino acids. The germline V and J ends were trimmed by 3 bases and 2 bases, with 15 bases remaining between them. CDR3 nucleotides: TGTGCCAGCAGCGCGGAGGCGGCGAATCCCTACGAGCAGTACTTC. Translated, it gives CASSAEAANPYEQYF.

This clone was picked up a small number of times. This chain uses TRBV5-6 with TRBJ1-1; unclear D gene. Trimming removed 0 bases from V and 5 bases from J, with 8 bases in between. In germline, CDR1 is SGHDT, CDR2 YYEEEE. The CDR3 sequence is 13 residues long. The chain's CDR3 is CASSLVKRTEAFF. CDR3 DNA sequence: TGTGCCAGCAGCTTGGTAAAACGGACTGAAGCTTTCTTT. The full variable domain, with the rest looked up from reference TRBV5-6 and TRBJ1-1, is DAGVTQSPTHLIKTRGQQVTLRCSPKSGHDTVSWYQQALGQGPQFIFQYYEEEERQRGNFPDRFSGHQFPNYSSELNVNALLLGDSALYLCASSLVKRTEAFFGQGTRLTVV.